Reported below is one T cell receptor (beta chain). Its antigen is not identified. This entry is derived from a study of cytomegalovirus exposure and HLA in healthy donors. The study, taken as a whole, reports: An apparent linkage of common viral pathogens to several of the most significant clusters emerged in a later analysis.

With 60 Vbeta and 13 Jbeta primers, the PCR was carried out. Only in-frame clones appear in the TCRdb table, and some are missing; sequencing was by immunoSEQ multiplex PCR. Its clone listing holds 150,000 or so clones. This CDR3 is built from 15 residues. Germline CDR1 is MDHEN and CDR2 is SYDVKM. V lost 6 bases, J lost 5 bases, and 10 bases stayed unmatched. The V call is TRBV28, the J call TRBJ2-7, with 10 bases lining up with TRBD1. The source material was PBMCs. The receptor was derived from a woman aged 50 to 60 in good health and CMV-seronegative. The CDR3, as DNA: TGTGCCAGCAGCATCAGAAGGACAGGGGGAAACGAGCAGTACTTC. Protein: CASSIRRTGGNEQYF.